One and the same sample provided the 9 T cell receptor beta chains below, sequenced in a study of blood T cell repertoires in COVID-19 (dated by TCRdb to the early 2020s). Receptor libraries were prepared by the immunoSEQ multiplex PCR assay. Sourced from immuneACCESS, this table was stored by TCRdb with only in-frame sequences that have V and J called. A share of the clones is absent; for the studies checked, an unresolved V gene accounts for under half, and the remainder has no known explanation. The sample yields approximately 200,000 clones; more than 70% were counted once. Jointly, the top ten make up approximately 2.6% of the sample. Specimen: peripheral blood. The source of these receptors is an older woman with acute or convalescent COVID-19.

The J gene is TRBJ2-7, the V gene TRBV27; a weak D match, TRBD1 (6 bases). The CDR3 contains 17 residues. CDR1 and CDR2 from the germline V gene are MNHEY and SMNVEV (reference sequence). The V end was cut by 0 bases, the J end by 3 bases, with 18 bases between. The CDR3 is CASSLSNWGPLVYEQYF. CDR3 coding DNA: TGTGCCAGCAGTTTATCTAATTGGGGGCCCCTGGTCTACGAGCAGTACTTC.

The chain employs TRBV19 and TRBJ1-4; tentatively, D is TRBD1 (6 bases). The CDR3 sequence is 13 residues long. The germline gives CDR1 LNHDA, CDR2 SQIVND (reference sequence). With 4 bases removed from V and 5 bases from J, the gap between germline ends came to 8 bases. The CDR3 coding sequence is TGTGCCAGTAGTACCACAGGGAATGAAAAACTGTTTTTT. It codes for CASSTTGNEKLFF.

This chain connects TRBV11-2 to TRBJ2-7; 8 bases agree with TRBD1. Germline V CDR1 and CDR2: SGHAT, FQNNGV. V shed 1 base, J shed 2 bases, and the junction held 1 base outside the gene matches. The CDR3 is 14 residues long. The CDR3 region is CASSLGGQAYEQYF. The CDR3 DNA sequence: TGTGCCAGCAGCTTAGGGGGACAGGCCTACGAGCAGTACTTC. Using reference TRBV11-2 and TRBJ2-7 for the parts outside the CDR3, the full variable domain is EAGVAQSPRYKIIEKRQSVAFWCNPISGHATLYWYQQILGQGPKLLIQFQNNGVVDDSQLPKDRFSAERLKGVDSTLKIQPAKLEDSAVYLCASSLGGQAYEQYFGPGTRLTVT.

The chain joins TRBV5-5 to TRBJ1-2; 7 bases map to TRBD1. Germline V lookup: CDR1 SGHKS, CDR2 YYEKEE (reference sequence). CDR3 length equals 14 residues. V was clipped by 1 base and J by 6 bases; unmatched bases: 6. This CDR3 is CASSLPGQEHGYTF. The CDR3 DNA reads as TGTGCCAGCAGCTTGCCAGGACAGGAACATGGCTACACCTTC.

The count of this clone is one. The chain employs TRBV5-1 and TRBJ2-7, with TRBD1 identical over 7 bases. V was clipped by 1 base and J by 0 bases; unmatched bases: 4. Per germline, CDR1 SGHRS and CDR2 YFSETQ. The CDR3 is made up of 15 amino acids. CDR3 residues: CASSLWDSSSYEQYF. In DNA, the CDR3 is TGCGCCAGCAGCTTGTGGGACAGTTCCTCCTACGAGCAGTACTTC. Full variable domain (outside the CDR3, taken from reference TRBV5-1 and TRBJ2-7): KAGVTQTPRYLIKTRGQQVTLSCSPISGHRSVSWYQQTPGQGLQFLFEYFSETQRNKGNFPGRFSGRQFSNSRSEMNVSTLELGDSALYLCASSLWDSSSYEQYFGPGTRLTVT.

The V call is TRBV6-4, the J call TRBJ2-1, with TRBD2 matching 12 bases. Trimming took 6 bases from V and 1 from J; bases not matched to a gene: 7. The CDR3 totals 17 residues. The V gene's germline CDR1 is MRHNA and CDR2 SNTAGT. The CDR3 sequence: CASRLTSGSTSYNEQFF. CDR3 bases: TGTGCCAGCAGGTTGACTAGCGGGAGTACGTCCTACAATGAGCAGTTCTTC.

The chain joins TRBV5-1 to TRBJ2-5, with a tentative D call TRBD2 (6 bases). The CDR3 loop spans 14 amino acids. The germline V and J ends were trimmed by 2 bases and 4 bases, with 12 bases remaining between them. CDR1 and CDR2 from the germline V gene are SGHRS and YFSETQ. The CDR3 nucleotides read TGCGCCAGCAGCTTTACTAGCCCCGTAGAGACCCAGTACTTC. It yields the protein CASSFTSPVETQYF.

This clone has more than one count but fewer than ten. Sequence at one end of the junction differs from germline and may be a read error. This chain links TRBV4-1 with TRBJ2-2, with D perhaps matching TRBD2 (5 bases). The CDR3 totals 11 residues. Per germline, CDR1 MGHRA and CDR2 YSYEKL. CDR3 nucleotides: TGCGCCAGCAGCCAAGTCGGGGAGCTATTTTTT. Encoded protein: CASSQVGELFF.

This chain connects TRBV7-9 to TRBJ1-4; maybe TRBD1 (5 bases). V was shortened by 3 bases and J by 8 bases, with 13 bases between the two germline ends. The CDR3 loop spans 14 amino acids. Germline V gives CDR1 SEHNR, CDR2 FQNEAQ (reference sequence). The CDR3 DNA reads TGTGCCAGCAGCTTCGACGGGGGGTGGGAAAAACTGTTTTTT. Translating gives CASSFDGGWEKLFF.